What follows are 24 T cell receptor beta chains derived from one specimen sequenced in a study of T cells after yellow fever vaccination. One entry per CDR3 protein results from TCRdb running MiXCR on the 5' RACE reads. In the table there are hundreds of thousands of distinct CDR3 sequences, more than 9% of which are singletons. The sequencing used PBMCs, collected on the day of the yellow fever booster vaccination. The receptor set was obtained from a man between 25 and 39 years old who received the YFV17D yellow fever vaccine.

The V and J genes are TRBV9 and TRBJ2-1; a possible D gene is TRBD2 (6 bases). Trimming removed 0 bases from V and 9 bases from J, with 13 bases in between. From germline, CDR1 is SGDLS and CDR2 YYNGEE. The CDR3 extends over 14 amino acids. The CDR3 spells CASSVVVQGGEQFF. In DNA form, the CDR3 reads TGTGCCAGCAGCGTAGTAGTGCAGGGAGGTGAGCAGTTCTTC. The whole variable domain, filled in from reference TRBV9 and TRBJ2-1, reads DSGVTQTPKHLITATGQRVTLRCSPRSGDLSVYWYQQSLDQGLQFLIQYYNGEERAKGNILERFSAQQFPDLHSELNLSSLELGDSALYFCASSVVVQGGEQFFGPGTRLTVL.

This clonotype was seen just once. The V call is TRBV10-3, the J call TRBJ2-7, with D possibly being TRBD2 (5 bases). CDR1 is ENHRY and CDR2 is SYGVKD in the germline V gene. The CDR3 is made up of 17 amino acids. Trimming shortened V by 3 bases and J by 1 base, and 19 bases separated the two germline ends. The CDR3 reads CAISDDFGDLLSYEQYF. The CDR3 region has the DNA TGTGCCATCAGTGACGACTTCGGGGATCTCTTATCCTACGAGCAGTACTTC.

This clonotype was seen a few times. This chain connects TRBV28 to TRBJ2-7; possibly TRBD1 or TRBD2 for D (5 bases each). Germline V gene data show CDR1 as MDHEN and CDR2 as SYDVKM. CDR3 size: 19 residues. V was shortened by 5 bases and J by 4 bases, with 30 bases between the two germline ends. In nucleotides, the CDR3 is TGTGCCAGCAGTGGGCCCTCGTACCTCGAGGGGAGTATGGAATACGAGCAGTACTTC. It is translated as CASSGPSYLEGSMEYEQYF.

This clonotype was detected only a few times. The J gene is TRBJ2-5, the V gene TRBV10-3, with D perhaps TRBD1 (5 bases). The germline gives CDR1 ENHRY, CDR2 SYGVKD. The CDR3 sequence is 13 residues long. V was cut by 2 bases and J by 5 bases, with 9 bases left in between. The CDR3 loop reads CAISETGYETQYF. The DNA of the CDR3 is TGTGCCATCAGTGAGACAGGTTACGAGACCCAGTACTTC.

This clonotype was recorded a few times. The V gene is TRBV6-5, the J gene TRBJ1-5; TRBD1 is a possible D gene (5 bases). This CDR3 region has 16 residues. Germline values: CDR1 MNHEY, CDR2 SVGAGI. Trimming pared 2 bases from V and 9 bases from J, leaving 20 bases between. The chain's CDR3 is CASSYLAGRDGLPQHF. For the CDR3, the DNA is TGTGCCAGCAGTTACCTTGCCGGACGGGACGGATTGCCCCAGCATTTT.

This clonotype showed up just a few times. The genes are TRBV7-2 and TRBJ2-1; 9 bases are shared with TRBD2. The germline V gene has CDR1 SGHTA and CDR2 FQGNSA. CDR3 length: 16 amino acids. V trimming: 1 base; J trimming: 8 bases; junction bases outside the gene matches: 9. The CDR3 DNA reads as TGTGCCAGCAGCTTAGTAACCGGACTAGCGAAGGATGAGCAGTTCTTC. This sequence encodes CASSLVTGLAKDEQFF.

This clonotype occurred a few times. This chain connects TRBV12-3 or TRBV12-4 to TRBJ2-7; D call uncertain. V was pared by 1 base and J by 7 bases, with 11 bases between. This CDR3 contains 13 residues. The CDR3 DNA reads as TGTGCCAGCAGTTTAGACGGTGTGACAGAGCAGTACTTC. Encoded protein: CASSLDGVTEQYF.

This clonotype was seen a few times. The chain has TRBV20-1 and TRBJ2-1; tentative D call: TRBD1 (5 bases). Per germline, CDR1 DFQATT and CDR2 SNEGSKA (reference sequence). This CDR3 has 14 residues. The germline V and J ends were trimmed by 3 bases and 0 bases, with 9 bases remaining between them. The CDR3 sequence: CSASLDSSYNEQFF. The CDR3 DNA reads TGCAGTGCTAGTCTTGACAGCTCCTACAATGAGCAGTTCTTC.

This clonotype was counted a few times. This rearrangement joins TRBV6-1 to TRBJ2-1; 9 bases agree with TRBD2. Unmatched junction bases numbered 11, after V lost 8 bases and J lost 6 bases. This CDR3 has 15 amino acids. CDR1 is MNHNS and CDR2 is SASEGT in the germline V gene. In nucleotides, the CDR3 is TGTGCCAGCCTAACCCGGACTAGCGCCCTCAATGAGCAGTTCTTC. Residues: CASLTRTSALNEQFF.

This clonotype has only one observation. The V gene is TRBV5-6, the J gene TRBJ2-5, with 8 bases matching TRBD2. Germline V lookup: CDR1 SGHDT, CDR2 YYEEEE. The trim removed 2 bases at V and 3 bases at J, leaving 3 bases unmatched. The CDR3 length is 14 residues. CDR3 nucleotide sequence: TGTGCCAGCAGCTTAATTAGCGGGAAAGAGACCCAGTACTTC. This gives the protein CASSLISGKETQYF. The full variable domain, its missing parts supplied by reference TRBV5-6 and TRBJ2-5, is DAGVTQSPTHLIKTRGQQVTLRCSPKSGHDTVSWYQQALGQGPQFIFQYYEEEERQRGNFPDRFSGHQFPNYSSELNVNALLLGDSALYLCASSLISGKETQYFGPGTRLLVL.

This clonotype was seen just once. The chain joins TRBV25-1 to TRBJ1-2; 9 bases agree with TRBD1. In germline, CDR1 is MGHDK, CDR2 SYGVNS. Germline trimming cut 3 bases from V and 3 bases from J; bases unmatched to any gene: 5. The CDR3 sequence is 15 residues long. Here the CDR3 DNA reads TGTGCCAGCAGTGACCGGGACAGGGCCTACTATGGCTACACCTTC. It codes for CASSDRDRAYYGYTF.

CDR3 coding DNA: TGCGCCAGTACAGCGGGAGACTCCTACAATGAGCAGTTCTTC. Protein sequence: CASTAGDSYNEQFF. The J gene is TRBJ2-1, the V gene TRBV5-1, with 8 bases fitting TRBD2. Germline V gene sequence: CDR1 SGHRS, CDR2 YFSETQ. The CDR3 sequence is 14 residues long. The junction had 4 bases not matched to a gene; V was cut back by 8 bases and J by 0 bases. The full variable domain, its missing parts supplied by reference TRBV5-1 and TRBJ2-1, is KAGVTQTPRYLIKTRGQQVTLSCSPISGHRSVSWYQQTPGQGLQFLFEYFSETQRNKGNFPGRFSGRQFSNSRSEMNVSTLELGDSALYLCASTAGDSYNEQFFGPGTRLTVL.

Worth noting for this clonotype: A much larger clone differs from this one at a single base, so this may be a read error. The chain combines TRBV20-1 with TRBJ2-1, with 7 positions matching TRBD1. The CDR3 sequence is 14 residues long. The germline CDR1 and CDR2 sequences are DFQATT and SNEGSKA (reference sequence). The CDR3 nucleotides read TGCAGTGCTTGGTCCGGGACAGCCAACAATGAGCAGCTCTTC. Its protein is CSAWSGTANNEQLF.

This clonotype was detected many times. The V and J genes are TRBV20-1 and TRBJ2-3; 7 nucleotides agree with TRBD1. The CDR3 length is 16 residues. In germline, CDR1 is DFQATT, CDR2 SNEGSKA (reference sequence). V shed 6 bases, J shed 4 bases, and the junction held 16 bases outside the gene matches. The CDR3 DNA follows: TGCAGTGCGACAAAAAGACAGGGTTTGGCCCCAGATACGCAGTATTTT. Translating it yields CSATKRQGLAPDTQYF.

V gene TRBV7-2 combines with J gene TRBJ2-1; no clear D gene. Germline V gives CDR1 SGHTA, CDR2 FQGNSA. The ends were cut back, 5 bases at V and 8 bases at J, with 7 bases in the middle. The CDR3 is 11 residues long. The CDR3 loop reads CASSHGDEQFF. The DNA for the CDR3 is TGTGCCAGCAGCCATGGTGATGAGCAGTTCTTC. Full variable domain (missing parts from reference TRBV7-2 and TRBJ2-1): GAGVSQSPSNKVTEKGKDVELRCDPISGHTALYWYRQSLGQGLEFLIYFQGNSAPDKSGLPSDRFSAERTGGSVSTLTIQRTQQEDSAVYLCASSHGDEQFFGPGTRLTVL.

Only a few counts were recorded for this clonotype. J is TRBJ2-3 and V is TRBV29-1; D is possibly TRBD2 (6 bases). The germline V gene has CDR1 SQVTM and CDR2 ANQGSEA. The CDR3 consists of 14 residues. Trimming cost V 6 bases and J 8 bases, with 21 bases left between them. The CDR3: CSVDTSYLLGTQYF. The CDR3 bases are TGCAGCGTGGATACTAGCTACCTACTTGGTACGCAGTATTTT.

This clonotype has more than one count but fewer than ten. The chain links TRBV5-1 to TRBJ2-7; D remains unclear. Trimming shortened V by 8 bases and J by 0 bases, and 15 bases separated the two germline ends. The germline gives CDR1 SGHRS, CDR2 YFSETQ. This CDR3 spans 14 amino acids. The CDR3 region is CASARAAPSYEQYF. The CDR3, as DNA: TGCGCCAGTGCCCGGGCCGCGCCCTCCTACGAGCAGTACTTC. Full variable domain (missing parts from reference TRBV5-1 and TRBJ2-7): KAGVTQTPRYLIKTRGQQVTLSCSPISGHRSVSWYQQTPGQGLQFLFEYFSETQRNKGNFPGRFSGRQFSNSRSEMNVSTLELGDSALYLCASARAAPSYEQYFGPGTRLTVT.

The CDR3 DNA sequence: TGTGCCTTCTGTCCGCGCGGGGGGACAGGCGTCGGTCCAAGGGAAGCTTTCTTT. This codes for CAFCPRGGTGVGPREAFF. The gene calls are TRBV12-3 or TRBV12-4 and TRBJ1-1; 8 nucleotides agree with TRBD1. Unmatched junction bases numbered 28, after V lost 11 bases and J lost 8 bases. This CDR3 has 18 residues.

The DNA of the CDR3 is TGTGCCAGTAGTATAGGAGGAGGATACGCTAGCACAGATACGCAGTATTTT. Its protein is CASSIGGGYASTDTQYF. This chain links TRBV19 with TRBJ2-3; TRBD2 might be the D (5 bases). V was pared by 1 base and J by 0 bases, with 14 bases between. The CDR3 contains 17 residues. CDR1 LNHDA and CDR2 SQIVND come from the germline V gene (reference sequence).

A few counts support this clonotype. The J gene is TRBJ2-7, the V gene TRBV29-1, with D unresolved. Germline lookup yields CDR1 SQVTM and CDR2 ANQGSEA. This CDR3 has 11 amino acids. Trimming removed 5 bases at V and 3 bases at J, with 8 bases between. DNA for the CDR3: TGCAGCGTTCGAGTTAGCTACGAGCAGTACTTC. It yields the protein CSVRVSYEQYF.

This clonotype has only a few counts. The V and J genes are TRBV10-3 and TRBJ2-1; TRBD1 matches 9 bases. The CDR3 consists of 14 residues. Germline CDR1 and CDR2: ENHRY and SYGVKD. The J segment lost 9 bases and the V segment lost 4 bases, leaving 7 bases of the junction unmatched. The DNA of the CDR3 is TGTGCCATCAGTGTAGGGACAGGGTATTCTGAGCAGTTCTTC. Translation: CAISVGTGYSEQFF.

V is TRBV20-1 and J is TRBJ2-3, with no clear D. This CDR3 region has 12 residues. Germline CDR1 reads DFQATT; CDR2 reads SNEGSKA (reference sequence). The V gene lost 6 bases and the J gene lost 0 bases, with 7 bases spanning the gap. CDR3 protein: CSALRSTDTQYF. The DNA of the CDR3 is TGCAGTGCCCTGAGGAGCACAGATACGCAGTATTTT.

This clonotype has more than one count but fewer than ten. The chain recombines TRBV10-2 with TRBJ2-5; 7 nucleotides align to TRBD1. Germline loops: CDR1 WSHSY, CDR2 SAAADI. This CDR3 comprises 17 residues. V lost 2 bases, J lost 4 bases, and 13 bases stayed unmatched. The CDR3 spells CASSEPTTGSLGETQYF. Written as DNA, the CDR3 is TGCGCCAGCAGTGAGCCAACGACAGGGTCATTGGGAGAGACCCAGTACTTC.

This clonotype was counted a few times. CDR3 sequence: CASSASPYEQYF. CDR3 coding DNA: TGTGCCAGCAGTGCCAGCCCCTACGAGCAGTACTTC. The chain uses TRBV12-3 or TRBV12-4 and TRBJ2-7; unclear D gene. The CDR3 spans 12 residues. The V end lost 5 bases, the J end lost 2 bases, and 7 bases lay between the germline ends.